Listed here are 27 T cell receptor beta chains from one sample, sequenced in a study of T cells in Graves' hyperthyroidism and ophthalmopathy (dated by TCRdb to about 2019). Library preparation used multiplex PCR. Instrument on record: Illumina HiSeq 2000. Amplification of TCR beta CDR3 regions was carried out from RNA transcripts. The first round of RT-PCR for the TCR CDR3 was performed with the HTBI primer set and the Qiagen OneStep RT-PCR kit. In-frame beta chains were kept once TCRdb had trimmed the public reads at Q25 with fastp and called clones with MiXCR. When rows share a CDR3 protein, they turn into one entry using the most common DNA and genes. This sample gives 250,000 or so distinct CDR3 sequences in total; 13% to 15% of them show up just once. The ten biggest clones cover 30% of the sample. Sequenced: blood. These receptors originate from a woman aged 50 to 65 with Graves' hyperthyroidism that later progressed to Graves' ophthalmopathy.

The genes are TRBV20-1 and TRBJ2-7, with a weak D call TRBD1 (6 bases). Per the germline V gene, CDR1 is DFQATT and CDR2 is SNEGSKA (reference sequence). Trimming took off 1 base at V and 0 bases at J, with 13 bases between the two ends. The CDR3 contains 15 residues. The CDR3 bases are TGCAGTGCTAGAGGTAGTCAGGGGTTCTCCTACGAGCAGTACTTC. Its translation is CSARGSQGFSYEQYF.

The table lists this clonotype with many counts. The chain has TRBV30 and TRBJ2-7; D is tentatively TRBD1 or TRBD2 (5 bases each). This CDR3 comprises 14 residues. The V end lost 3 bases, the J end lost 4 bases, and 16 bases lay between the germline ends. Germline-derived CDR1 and CDR2 are GTSNPN and SVGIG (reference sequence). In DNA form, the CDR3 reads TGTGCCTGGAGCCCGGTTTGGGACCGTTACGAGCAGTACTTC. As protein: CAWSPVWDRYEQYF.

In this sample, this clonotype turned up many times. This chain uses TRBV6-2 or TRBV6-3 with TRBJ1-1; D uncertain. The germline CDR1 and CDR2 sequences are MNHEY and SVGEGT. Trimming pared 9 bases from V and 7 bases from J, leaving 18 bases between. The CDR3 covers 13 residues. CDR3 loop: CASNPHVRYEAFF. CDR3 nucleotide sequence: TGTGCCAGTAATCCGCACGTACGGTATGAAGCTTTCTTT.

This clonotype was picked up a small number of times. The chain uses TRBV6-4 and TRBJ1-1; TRBD1 is a possible D gene (5 bases). The germline V gene encodes CDR1 MRHNA and CDR2 SNTAGT. V lost 4 bases and J 1 base, leaving 7 bases between the germline ends. The CDR3 has 13 amino acids. CDR3 protein: CASSVQANTEAFF. The CDR3 DNA reads TGTGCCAGCAGTGTACAGGCGAACACTGAAGCTTTCTTT.

This clonotype has only a few counts. This chain links TRBV7-9 with TRBJ2-2; 7 bases are a match to TRBD2. Trimming at V came to 3 bases and at J to 4 bases, leaving 8 bases not matched to a gene. Germline CDR1 and CDR2: SEHNR and FQNEAQ (reference sequence). CDR3 length: 16 amino acids. CDR3 sequence reads: CASSFPPGGGTGELFF. The CDR3 region has the DNA TGTGCCAGCAGCTTTCCCCCGGGCGGGGGCACCGGGGAGCTGTTTTTT.

This clonotype was observed at least ten times. The V gene is TRBV27, the J gene TRBJ2-2; tentative D call: TRBD2 (6 bases). Trimming stripped 0 bases from V and 6 bases from J, with 14 bases between. The germline V gene has CDR1 MNHEY and CDR2 SMNVEV (reference sequence). This CDR3 spans 16 amino acids. Here the CDR3 DNA reads TGTGCCAGCAGTTTATCCCCGGGTGTAGCGGCCGGGGAGCTGTTTTTT. Protein: CASSLSPGVAAGELFF.

A word on this clonotype: Germline is not matched at one junction end, which may reflect a read error. This chain connects TRBV18 to TRBJ2-3, with 14 bases matching TRBD2. CDR3 length: 18 amino acids. CDR1 and CDR2 (germline): KGHSH, LQKENI. CDR3 residues: CASSPGTSGSLGTDTQYF. CDR3 in DNA: TGTGCCAGCTCACCGGGGACTAGCGGGAGCTTGGGGACAGATACACAGTATTTT.

In its sample, this clonotype was seen a few times. The chain uses TRBV19 and TRBJ1-6, with D perhaps matching TRBD1 (6 bases). Germline V gene lookup returns CDR1 LNHDA and CDR2 SQIVND (reference sequence). Trimming shortened V by 6 bases and J by 9 bases, and 18 bases separated the two germline ends. The length of the CDR3 is 15 residues. In nucleotides, the CDR3 is TGTGCCAGTAGCTTACGGACGGAACAGGGTTCACCCCTCCACTTT. Residues: CASSLRTEQGSPLHF.

This chain joins TRBV28 and TRBJ1-6; possibly TRBD1 for D (6 bases). V was clipped by 10 bases and J by 0 bases, with 13 bases between them. The CDR3 consists of 15 residues. Germline assignment: CDR1 MDHEN and CDR2 SYDVKM. The CDR3 loop reads CAIQGRGSYNSPLHF. CDR3 coding DNA: TGTGCCATTCAGGGGAGGGGCTCCTATAATTCACCCCTCCACTTT.

The chain recombines TRBV4-1 with TRBJ2-1; possibly TRBD1 for D (5 bases). Trimming removed 4 bases at V and 1 base at J, with 17 bases between. Germline CDR1 MGHRA, CDR2 YSYEKL. The CDR3 is made up of 17 amino acids. The CDR3 reads CASSPRPRTISYNEQFF. In DNA form, the CDR3 reads TGCGCCAGCAGCCCCAGACCCCGGACAATTTCCTACAATGAGCAGTTCTTC.

The chain recombines TRBV7-9 with TRBJ2-3; TRBD1 or TRBD2 may be the D gene (5 bases each). The V end lost 5 bases, the J end lost 8 bases, and 14 bases lay between the germline ends. CDR1 is SEHNR and CDR2 is FQNEAQ in the germline V gene (reference sequence). There are 13 residues in the CDR3. The CDR3 loop is CASSPWGEGTQYF. CDR3 bases: TGTGCCAGCAGCCCCTGGGGCGAGGGTACGCAGTATTTT.

This clonotype came up many times. The genes are TRBV10-3 and TRBJ1-2; D gene uncertain. In germline, CDR1 is ENHRY, CDR2 SYGVKD. The CDR3 covers 14 residues. Trimming left V 3 bases short and J 3 bases short, with 11 bases between. The CDR3, as DNA: TGTGCCATCAGTGACGCCTTTGAGGACTATGGCTACACCTTC. Translating it yields CAISDAFEDYGYTF.

This clonotype was counted ten times or more. The chain links TRBV27 to TRBJ2-7, with a possible D match to TRBD1 (6 bases). The CDR3 consists of 16 residues. Germline V gene lookup returns CDR1 MNHEY and CDR2 SMNVEV (reference sequence). V lost 5 bases and J lost 0, with 17 bases in between. The CDR3 loop reads CASSPMPTGISYEQYF. DNA of the CDR3: TGTGCCAGCAGTCCAATGCCGACAGGAATCTCCTACGAGCAGTACTTC.

At least ten counts were recorded for this clonotype. The chain is built from TRBV28 and TRBJ2-7; 9 bases agree with TRBD2. The germline V gene encodes CDR1 MDHEN and CDR2 SYDVKM. The CDR3 has 15 amino acids. V lost 3 bases, J lost 2 bases, and 5 bases stayed unmatched. The CDR3 reads CASSLLASGAYEQYF. In DNA, the CDR3 is TGTGCCAGCAGTTTGCTGGCTAGCGGGGCCTACGAGCAGTACTTC.

The V call is TRBV7-2, the J call TRBJ2-1, with D perhaps TRBD2 (7 bases). The CDR3 is 19 residues long. Germline V CDR1 and CDR2: SGHTA, FQGNSA. Trimming took off 5 bases at V and 4 bases at J, with 27 bases between the two ends. CDR3 sequence: CASSDLGGGRETFYNEQFF. DNA of the CDR3: TGTGCCAGCAGCGACTTAGGGGGTGGGCGGGAGACATTTTACAATGAGCAGTTCTTC.

This clonotype has more than one count but fewer than ten. The chain links TRBV9 to TRBJ1-2, with 9 bases matching TRBD1. V lost 3 bases, J lost 4 bases, and 7 bases stayed unmatched. The V gene's germline CDR1 is SGDLS and CDR2 YYNGEE. This CDR3 is 15 amino acids long. CDR3 sequence reads: CASSDGQGSGYGYTF. Written as DNA, the CDR3 is TGTGCCAGCAGCGATGGACAGGGGAGCGGCTATGGCTACACCTTC.

This clonotype was seen repeatedly, ten times or more. This chain joins TRBV5-1 and TRBJ2-1; 11 nucleotides line up with TRBD2. V lost 0 bases, J lost 7 bases, and 3 bases stayed unmatched. This CDR3 region has 15 residues. Germline loops: CDR1 SGHRS, CDR2 YFSETQ. CDR3 in amino acids: CASSLGLAGQNEQFF. The CDR3 region has the DNA TGCGCCAGCAGCTTGGGACTAGCGGGACAGAATGAGCAGTTCTTC.

The genes are TRBV29-1 and TRBJ1-1; D not certain. CDR3 size: 12 residues. Germline V gene sequence: CDR1 SQVTM, CDR2 ANQGSEA. V was trimmed by 0 bases and J by 4 bases, leaving 6 bases between them. As DNA, the CDR3 is TGCAGCGTTGAAGATTGGGTCACTGAAGCTTTCTTT. Translation gives CSVEDWVTEAFF. The full variable domain, completed using reference TRBV29-1 and TRBJ1-1, is SAVISQKPSRDICQRGTSLTIQCQVDSQVTMMFWYRQQPGQSLTLIATANQGSEATYESGFVIDKFPISRPNLTFSTLTVSNMSPEDSSIYLCSVEDWVTEAFFGQGTRLTVV.

This clonotype appeared many times. The CDR3 DNA follows: TGTGCCATCAGTGAGCAACGTGGCATGGATGAGCAGTTCTTC. It is translated as CAISEQRGMDEQFF. The chain couples TRBV10-3 to TRBJ2-1; D not resolved. Deletions cut 2 bases from V and 8 bases from J, with 13 bases between. Per germline, CDR1 ENHRY and CDR2 SYGVKD. The CDR3 consists of 14 residues.

There are many counts of this clonotype. This sequence joins TRBV28 and TRBJ2-1; weak D call: TRBD1 (5 bases). Looked up from germline, CDR1 is MDHEN and CDR2 is SYDVKM. The V gene lost 5 bases and the J gene lost 7 bases, with 18 bases spanning the gap. The CDR3 is 15 amino acids. In nucleotides, the CDR3 is TGTGCCAGCAGTCCCCAACAGGCAGGGAAGAATGAGCAGTTCTTC. This sequence encodes CASSPQQAGKNEQFF.

This rearrangement joins TRBV7-2 to TRBJ1-1; TRBD1 might be the D (5 bases). This CDR3 contains 16 residues. Germline V gives CDR1 SGHTA, CDR2 FQGNSA. V was trimmed by 5 bases and J by 10 bases, leaving 26 bases between them. The CDR3 region has the DNA TGTGCCAGCAGCAAGCGGGTGGGGGACCGCCTGAGGGGAGCTTTCTTT. This encodes CASSKRVGDRLRGAFF.

This clonotype was seen at least ten times. The rearrangement joins TRBV20-1 to TRBJ1-1; weak D call: TRBD1 (5 bases). Germline V lookup: CDR1 DFQATT, CDR2 SNEGSKA (reference sequence). The CDR3 has 13 amino acids. Trimming took 3 bases from V and 0 from J, leaving 8 bases between them. CDR3 sequence: CSAREDMNTEAFF. The DNA of the CDR3 is TGCAGTGCTAGGGAGGACATGAACACTGAAGCTTTCTTT.

V is TRBV29-1 and J is TRBJ1-5; unclear D gene. Germline-derived CDR1 and CDR2 are SQVTM and ANQGSEA. Trimming left V 4 bases short and J 6 bases short, with 13 bases between. The CDR3 loop spans 13 amino acids. In DNA form, the CDR3 reads TGCAGCGTTGGTGGCGGATTTGGTCAGCCCCAGCATTTT. It is translated as CSVGGGFGQPQHF.

This clonotype was observed many times. The J gene is TRBJ1-2, the V gene TRBV12-3 or TRBV12-4; TRBD1 might be the D (6 bases). The CDR3 consists of 14 residues. Trimming cost V 3 bases and J 4 bases, with 12 bases left between them. CDR3 in DNA: TGTGCCAGCAGTTTCCGGACAGCGGGCTATGGCTACACCTTC. Translated, it gives CASSFRTAGYGYTF.

This clonotype was counted at least ten times. The chain couples TRBV28 to TRBJ2-3, with TRBD1 identical over 8 bases. Germline values: CDR1 MDHEN, CDR2 SYDVKM. Trimming took 5 bases from V and 6 from J; bases not matched to a gene: 10. CDR3 length: 15 amino acids. This chain's CDR3 is CASSRRDRYSDTQYF. The CDR3 nucleotides are TGTGCCAGCAGTCGAAGGGACAGGTATTCGGATACGCAGTATTTT.

As DNA, the CDR3 is TGTGCCACCAGTGACCCAGGGGGCGAAGGGATCGGGGAGCTGTTTTTT. This translates into CATSDPGGEGIGELFF. The chain couples TRBV24-1 to TRBJ2-2; TRBD1 aligns across 8 bases. V dropped 4 bases and J dropped 7; count of bases not matched to a gene: 10. This CDR3 is built from 16 residues. The germline gives CDR1 KGHDR, CDR2 SFDVKD.

The chain is built from TRBV5-6 and TRBJ2-7; D call uncertain. Between the trimmed V and J ends, which lost 5 bases and 4 bases, there was a span of 19 bases. This CDR3 spans 15 amino acids. The germline CDR1 and CDR2 sequences are SGHDT and YYEEEE. CDR3 region: CASRRSGSPLYEQYF. The CDR3 DNA follows: TGTGCCAGCAGGAGGTCGGGCAGCCCCCTTTACGAGCAGTACTTC.